The T cell receptor beta chain under discussion was sequenced for a study of control samples from healthy donors and cancer patients. Method: immunoSEQ multiplex PCR; TCRdb's copy keeps in-frame clones and lacks some. The data hold roughly 64,000 clones, with 90% observed a single time. V trimming: 7 bases; J trimming: 7 bases; junction bases outside the gene matches: 6. CDR1 and CDR2 from the germline V gene are WSHSY and SAAADI. The CDR3 runs 13 residues. The sample was PBMCs. This clonotype was obtained from a woman aged 50 to 60 with colorectal cancer. The chain is built from TRBV10-2 and TRBJ1-1, with 10 positions matching TRBD1. CDR3 in DNA: TGCGCCAGCACCGCGGACAGGGGGAGTGAAGCTTTCTTT. Amino acid sequence: CASTADRGSEAFF.